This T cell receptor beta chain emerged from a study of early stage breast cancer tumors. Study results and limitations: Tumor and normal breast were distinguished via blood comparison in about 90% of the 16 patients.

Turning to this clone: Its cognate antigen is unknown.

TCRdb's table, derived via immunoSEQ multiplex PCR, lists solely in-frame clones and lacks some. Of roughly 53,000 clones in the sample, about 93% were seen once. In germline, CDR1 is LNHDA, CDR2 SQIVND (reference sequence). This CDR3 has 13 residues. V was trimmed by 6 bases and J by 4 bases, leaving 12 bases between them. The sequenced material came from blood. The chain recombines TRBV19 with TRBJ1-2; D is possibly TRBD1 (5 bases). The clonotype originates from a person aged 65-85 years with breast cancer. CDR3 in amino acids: CASSQGALYGYTF. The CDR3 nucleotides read TGTGCCAGTAGCCAGGGCGCCCTCTATGGCTACACCTTC.